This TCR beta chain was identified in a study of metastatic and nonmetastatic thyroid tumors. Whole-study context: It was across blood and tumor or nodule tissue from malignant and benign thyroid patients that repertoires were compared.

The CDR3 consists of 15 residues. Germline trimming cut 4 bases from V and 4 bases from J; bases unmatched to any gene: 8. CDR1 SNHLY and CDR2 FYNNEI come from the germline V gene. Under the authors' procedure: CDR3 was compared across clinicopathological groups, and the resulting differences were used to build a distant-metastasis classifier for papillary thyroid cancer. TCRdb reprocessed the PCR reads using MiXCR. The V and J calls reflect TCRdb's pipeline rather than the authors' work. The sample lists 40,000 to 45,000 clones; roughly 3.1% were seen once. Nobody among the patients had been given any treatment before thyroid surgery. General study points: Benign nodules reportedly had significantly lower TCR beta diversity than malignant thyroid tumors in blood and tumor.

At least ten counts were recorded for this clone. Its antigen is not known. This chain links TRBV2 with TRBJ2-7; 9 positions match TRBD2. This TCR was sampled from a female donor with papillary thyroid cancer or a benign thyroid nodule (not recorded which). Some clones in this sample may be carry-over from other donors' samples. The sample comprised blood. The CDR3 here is CASSVGAGGGYEQYF. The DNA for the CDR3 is TGTGCCAGCAGTGTGGGAGCGGGAGGCGGGTACGAGCAGTACTTC.